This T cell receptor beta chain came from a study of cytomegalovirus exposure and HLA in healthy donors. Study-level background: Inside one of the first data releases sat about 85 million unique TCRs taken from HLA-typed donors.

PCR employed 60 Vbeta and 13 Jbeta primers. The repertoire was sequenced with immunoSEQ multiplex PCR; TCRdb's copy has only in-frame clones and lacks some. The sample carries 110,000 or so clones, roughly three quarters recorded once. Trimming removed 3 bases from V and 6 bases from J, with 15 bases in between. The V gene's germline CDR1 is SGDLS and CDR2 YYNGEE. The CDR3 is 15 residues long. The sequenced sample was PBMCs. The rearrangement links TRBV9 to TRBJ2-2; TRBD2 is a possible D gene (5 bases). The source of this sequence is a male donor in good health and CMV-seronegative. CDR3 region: CASSESRGWAGELFF. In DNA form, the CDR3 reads TGTGCCAGCAGCGAGAGCCGCGGGTGGGCCGGGGAGCTGTTTTTT.